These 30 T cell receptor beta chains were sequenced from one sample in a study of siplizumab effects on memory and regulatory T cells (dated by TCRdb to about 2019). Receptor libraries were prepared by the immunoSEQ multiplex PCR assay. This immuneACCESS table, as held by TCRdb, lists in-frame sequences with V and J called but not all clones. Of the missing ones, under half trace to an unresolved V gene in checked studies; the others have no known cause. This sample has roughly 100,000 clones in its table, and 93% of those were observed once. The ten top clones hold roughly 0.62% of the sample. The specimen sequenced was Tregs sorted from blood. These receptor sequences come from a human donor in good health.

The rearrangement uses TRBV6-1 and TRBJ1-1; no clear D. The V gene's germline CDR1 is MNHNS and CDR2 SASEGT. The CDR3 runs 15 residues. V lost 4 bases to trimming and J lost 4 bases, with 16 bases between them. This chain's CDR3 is CASSGRVTLGTEAFF. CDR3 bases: TGTGCCAGCAGTGGACGGGTTACTTTGGGCACTGAAGCTTTCTTT.

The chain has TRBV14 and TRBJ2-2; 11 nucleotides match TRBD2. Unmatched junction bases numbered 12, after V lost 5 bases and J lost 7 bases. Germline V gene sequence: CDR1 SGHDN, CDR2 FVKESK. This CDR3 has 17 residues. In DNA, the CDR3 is TGTGCCAGCAGCGCATTAGCGGGAGGGCAGTCCGACGGGGAGCTGTTTTTT. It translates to CASSALAGGQSDGELFF. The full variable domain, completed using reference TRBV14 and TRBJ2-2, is EAGVTQFPSHSVIEKGQTVTLRCDPISGHDNLYWYRRVMGKEIKFLLHFVKESKQDESGMPNNRFLAERTGGTYSTLKVQPAELEDSGVYFCASSALAGGQSDGELFFGEGSRLTVL.

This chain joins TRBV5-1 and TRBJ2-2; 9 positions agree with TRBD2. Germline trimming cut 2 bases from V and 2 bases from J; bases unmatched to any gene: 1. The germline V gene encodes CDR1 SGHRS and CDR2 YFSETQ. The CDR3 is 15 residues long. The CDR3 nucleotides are TGCGCCAGCAGCTTTAGCGGGAGCAACACCGGGGAGCTGTTTTTT. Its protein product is CASSFSGSNTGELFF.

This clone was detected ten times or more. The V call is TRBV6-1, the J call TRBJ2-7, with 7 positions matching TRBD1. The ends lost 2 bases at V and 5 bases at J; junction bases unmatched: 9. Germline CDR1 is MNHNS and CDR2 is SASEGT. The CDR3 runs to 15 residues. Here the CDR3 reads CASSESGRGWHEQYF. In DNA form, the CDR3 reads TGTGCCAGCAGTGAATCGGGCAGGGGGTGGCACGAGCAGTACTTC.

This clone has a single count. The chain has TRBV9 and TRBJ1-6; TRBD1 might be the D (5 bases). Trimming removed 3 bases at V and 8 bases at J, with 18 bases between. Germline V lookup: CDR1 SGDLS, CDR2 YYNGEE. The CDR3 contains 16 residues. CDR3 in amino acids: CASSASASGVYSPLHF. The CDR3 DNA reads TGTGCCAGCAGCGCTAGCGCCTCGGGGGTCTATTCACCCCTCCACTTT.

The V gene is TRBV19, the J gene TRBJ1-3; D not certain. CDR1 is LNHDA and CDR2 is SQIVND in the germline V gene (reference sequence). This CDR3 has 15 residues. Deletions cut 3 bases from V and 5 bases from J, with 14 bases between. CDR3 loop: CASSMSGVRRNTIYF. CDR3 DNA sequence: TGTGCCAGTAGTATGTCCGGCGTACGTCGAAACACCATATATTTT.

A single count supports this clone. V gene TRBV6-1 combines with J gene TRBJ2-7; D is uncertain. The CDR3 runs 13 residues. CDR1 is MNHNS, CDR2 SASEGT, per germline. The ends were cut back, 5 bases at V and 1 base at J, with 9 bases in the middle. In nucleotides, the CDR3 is TGTGCCAGCAGTCAGCCGGCGTCCTACGAGCAGTACTTC. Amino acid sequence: CASSQPASYEQYF.

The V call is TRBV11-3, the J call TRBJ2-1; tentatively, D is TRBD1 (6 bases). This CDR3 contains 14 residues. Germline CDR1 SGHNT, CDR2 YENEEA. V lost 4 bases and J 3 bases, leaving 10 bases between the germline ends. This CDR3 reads CASSSRDNYNEQFF. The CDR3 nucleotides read TGTGCCAGCAGCTCCCGGGACAACTACAATGAGCAGTTCTTC. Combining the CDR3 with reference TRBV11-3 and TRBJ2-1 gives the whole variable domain EAGVVQSPRYKIIEKKQPVAFWCNPISGHNTLYWYLQNLGQGPELLIRYENEEAVDDSQLPKDRFSAERLKGVDSTLKIQPAELGDSAVYLCASSSRDNYNEQFFGPGTRLTVL.

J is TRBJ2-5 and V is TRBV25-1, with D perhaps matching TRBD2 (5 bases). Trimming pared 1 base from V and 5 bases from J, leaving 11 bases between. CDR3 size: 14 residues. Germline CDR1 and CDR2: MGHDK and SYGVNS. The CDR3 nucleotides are TGTGCCAGCAGTGAATTGAGGGAGTGGGAGACCCAGTACTTC. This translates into CASSELREWETQYF.

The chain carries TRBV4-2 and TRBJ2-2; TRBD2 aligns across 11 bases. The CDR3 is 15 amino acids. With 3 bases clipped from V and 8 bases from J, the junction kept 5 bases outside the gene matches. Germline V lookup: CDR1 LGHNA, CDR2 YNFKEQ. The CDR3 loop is CASSQSSGRAGELFF. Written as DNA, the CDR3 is TGTGCCAGCAGCCAGAGTAGCGGGAGGGCTGGGGAGCTGTTTTTT.

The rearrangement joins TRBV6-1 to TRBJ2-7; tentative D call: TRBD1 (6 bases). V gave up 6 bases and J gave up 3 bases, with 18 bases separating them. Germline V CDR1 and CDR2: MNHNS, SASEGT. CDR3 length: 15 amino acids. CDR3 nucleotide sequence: TGTGCCAGCAGCCTTTTGGACAGTCCTTACTACGAGCAGTACTTC. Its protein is CASSLLDSPYYEQYF.

CDR3 in DNA: TGTGCCAGCAGTTTCCGGACAGGGAACTTTAACTATGGCTACACCTTC. Its protein product is CASSFRTGNFNYGYTF. This sequence joins TRBV27 and TRBJ1-2, with 8 bases that match TRBD1. Germline loops: CDR1 MNHEY, CDR2 SMNVEV (reference sequence). The V segment lost 3 bases and the J segment 1 base; nucleotides outside the gene matches: 7. The CDR3 consists of 16 residues.

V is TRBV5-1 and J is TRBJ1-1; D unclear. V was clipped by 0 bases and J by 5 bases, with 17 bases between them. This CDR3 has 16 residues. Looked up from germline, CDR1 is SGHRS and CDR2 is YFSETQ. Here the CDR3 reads CASSLGLVGWGTEAFF. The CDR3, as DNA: TGCGCCAGCAGCTTGGGCTTGGTGGGATGGGGTACTGAAGCTTTCTTT.

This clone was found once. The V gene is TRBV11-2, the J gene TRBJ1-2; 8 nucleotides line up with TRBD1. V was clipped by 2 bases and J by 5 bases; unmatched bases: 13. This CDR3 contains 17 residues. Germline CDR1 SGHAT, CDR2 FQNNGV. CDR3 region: CASSLKRLGTGRYGYTF. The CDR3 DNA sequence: TGTGCCAGCAGCTTAAAACGTTTGGGGACAGGAAGATATGGCTACACCTTC.

In DNA form, the CDR3 reads TGTGCCATCGCGGGGGTAGGCTCGAGCAATGAGCAGTTCTTC. It encodes CAIAGVGSSNEQFF. This chain links TRBV10-3 with TRBJ2-1, with TRBD2 matching over 7 bases. CDR1 is ENHRY, CDR2 SYGVKD, per germline. The V and J ends lost 8 bases and 6 bases, in that order; junction bases with no gene match: 10. The CDR3 has 14 residues.

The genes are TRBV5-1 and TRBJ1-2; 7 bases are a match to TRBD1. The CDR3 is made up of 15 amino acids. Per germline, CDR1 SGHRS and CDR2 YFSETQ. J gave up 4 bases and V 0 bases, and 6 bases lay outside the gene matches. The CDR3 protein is CASSLEQGGSYGYTF. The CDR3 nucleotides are TGCGCCAGCAGCTTGGAGCAGGGGGGATCCTATGGCTACACCTTC.

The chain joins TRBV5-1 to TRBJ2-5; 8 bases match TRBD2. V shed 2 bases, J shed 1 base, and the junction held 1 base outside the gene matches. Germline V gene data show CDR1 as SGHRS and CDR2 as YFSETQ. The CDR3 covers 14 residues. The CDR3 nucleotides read TGCGCCAGCAGCTTACTAGCGGTCCAAGAGACCCAGTACTTC. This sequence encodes CASSLLAVQETQYF.

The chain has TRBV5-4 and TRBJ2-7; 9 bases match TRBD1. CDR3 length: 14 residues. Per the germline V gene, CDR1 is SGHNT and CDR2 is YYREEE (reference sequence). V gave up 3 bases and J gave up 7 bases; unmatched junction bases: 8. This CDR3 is CASSSRDREEEQYF. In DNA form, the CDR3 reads TGTGCCAGCAGCTCCCGGGACAGGGAGGAAGAGCAGTACTTC. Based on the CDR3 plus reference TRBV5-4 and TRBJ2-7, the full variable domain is ETGVTQSPTHLIKTRGQQVTLRCSSQSGHNTVSWYQQALGQGPQFIFQYYREEENGRGNFPPRFSGLQFPNYSSELNVNALELDDSALYLCASSSRDREEEQYFGPGTRLTVT.

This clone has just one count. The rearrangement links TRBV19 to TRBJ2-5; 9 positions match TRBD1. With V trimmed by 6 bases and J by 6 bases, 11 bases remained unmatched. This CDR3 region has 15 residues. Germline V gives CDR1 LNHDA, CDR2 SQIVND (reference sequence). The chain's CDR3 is CASSPPGQGQKTQYF. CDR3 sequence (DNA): TGTGCCAGTAGCCCGCCGGGACAGGGTCAGAAGACCCAGTACTTC.

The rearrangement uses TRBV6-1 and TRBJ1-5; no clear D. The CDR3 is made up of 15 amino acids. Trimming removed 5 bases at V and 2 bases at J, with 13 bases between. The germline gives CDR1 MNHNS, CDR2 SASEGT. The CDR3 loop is CASSSGQLGNQPQHF. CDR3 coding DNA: TGTGCCAGCAGTTCGGGTCAGTTAGGCAATCAGCCCCAGCATTTT.

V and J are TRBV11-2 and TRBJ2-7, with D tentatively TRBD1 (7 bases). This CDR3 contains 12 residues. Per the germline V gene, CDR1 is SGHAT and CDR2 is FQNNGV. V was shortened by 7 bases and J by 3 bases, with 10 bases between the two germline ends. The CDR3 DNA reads TGTGCCAGCACCCAGGGGGGCTACGAGCAGTACTTC. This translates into CASTQGGYEQYF.

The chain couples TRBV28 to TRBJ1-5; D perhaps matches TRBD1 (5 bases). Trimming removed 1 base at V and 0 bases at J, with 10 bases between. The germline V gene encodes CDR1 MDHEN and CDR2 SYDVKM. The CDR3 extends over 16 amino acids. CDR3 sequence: CASSLSGRSSNQPQHF. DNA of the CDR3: TGTGCCAGCAGTTTATCGGGACGTAGTAGCAATCAGCCCCAGCATTTT. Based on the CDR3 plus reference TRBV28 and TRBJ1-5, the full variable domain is DVKVTQSSRYLVKRTGEKVFLECVQDMDHENMFWYRQDPGLGLRLIYFSYDVKMKEKGDIPEGYSVSREKKERFSLILESASTNQTSMYLCASSLSGRSSNQPQHFGDGTRLSIL.

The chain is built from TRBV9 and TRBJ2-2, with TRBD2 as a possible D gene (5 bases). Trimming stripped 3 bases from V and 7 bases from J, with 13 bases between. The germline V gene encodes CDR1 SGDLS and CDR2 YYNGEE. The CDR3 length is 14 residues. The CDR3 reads CASSDVARNGELFF. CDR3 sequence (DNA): TGTGCCAGCAGCGACGTAGCGAGGAACGGGGAGCTGTTTTTT.

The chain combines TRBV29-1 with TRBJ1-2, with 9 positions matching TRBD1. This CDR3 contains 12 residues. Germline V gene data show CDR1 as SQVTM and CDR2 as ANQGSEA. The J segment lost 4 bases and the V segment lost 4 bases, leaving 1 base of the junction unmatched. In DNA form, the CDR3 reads TGCAGCGTTGCGGGACAGGGCTATGGCTACACCTTC. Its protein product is CSVAGQGYGYTF.

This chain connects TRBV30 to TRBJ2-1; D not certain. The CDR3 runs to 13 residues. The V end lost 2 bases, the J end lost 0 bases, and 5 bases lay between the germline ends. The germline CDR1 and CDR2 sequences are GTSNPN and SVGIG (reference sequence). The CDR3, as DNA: TGTGCCTGGAGTATCGACTCCTACAATGAGCAGTTCTTC. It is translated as CAWSIDSYNEQFF.

The CDR3 sequence is CASSLVPAGVGANVLTF. In DNA, the CDR3 is TGTGCCAGCAGCTTAGTCCCAGCGGGGGTCGGGGCCAACGTCCTGACTTTC. The chain uses TRBV7-8 and TRBJ2-6; 8 bases agree with TRBD2. Germline V gene lookup returns CDR1 SGHVS and CDR2 FQNEAQ. V was clipped by 1 base and J by 4 bases; unmatched bases: 6. There are 17 residues in the CDR3. Full variable domain (outside the CDR3, taken from reference TRBV7-8 and TRBJ2-6): GAGVSQSPRYKVAKRGQDVALRCDPISGHVSLFWYQQALGQGPEFLTYFQNEAQLDKSGLPSDRFFAERPEGSVSTLKIQRTQQEDSAVYLCASSLVPAGVGANVLTFGAGSRLTVL.

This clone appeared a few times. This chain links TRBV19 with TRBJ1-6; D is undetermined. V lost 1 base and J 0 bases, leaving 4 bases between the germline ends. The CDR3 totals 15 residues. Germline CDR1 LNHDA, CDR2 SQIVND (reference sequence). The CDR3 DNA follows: TGTGCCAGTAGTATAGCCAGCTCCTATAATTCACCCCTCCACTTT. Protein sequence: CASSIASSYNSPLHF.

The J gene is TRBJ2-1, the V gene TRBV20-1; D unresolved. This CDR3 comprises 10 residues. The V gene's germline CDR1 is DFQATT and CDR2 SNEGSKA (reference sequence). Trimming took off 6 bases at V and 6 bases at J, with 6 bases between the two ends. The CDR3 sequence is CSARSNEQFF. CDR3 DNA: TGCAGTGCCCGGTCCAATGAGCAGTTCTTC.

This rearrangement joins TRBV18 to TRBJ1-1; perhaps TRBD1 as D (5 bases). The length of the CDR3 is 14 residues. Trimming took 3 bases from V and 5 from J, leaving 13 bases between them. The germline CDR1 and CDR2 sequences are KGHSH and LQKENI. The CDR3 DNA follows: TGTGCCAGCTCACCCCCCCCAGGGACTACTGAAGCTTTCTTT. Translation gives CASSPPPGTTEAFF.

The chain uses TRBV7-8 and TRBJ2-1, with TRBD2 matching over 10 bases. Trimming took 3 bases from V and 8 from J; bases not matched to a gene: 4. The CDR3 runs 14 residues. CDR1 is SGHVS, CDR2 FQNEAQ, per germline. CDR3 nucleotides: TGTGCCAGCAGCTTTAAGCGGGAGGGTTATGAGCAGTTCTTC. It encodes CASSFKREGYEQFF.